This TCR beta chain was sequenced in a study of T cell repertoires in cytomegalovirus infection. Study-wide background: From public TCR beta signatures came an indication of both CMV infection and matching HLA type. Study-wide points: In two of eight donors, the top clonotype was HLA-C-restricted CMV-specific. Cumulated frequencies of public TCR beta families served to identify carriers of CMV plus the relevant HLA.

In this sample, this clonotype turned up a few times. Its antigen is not known. V dropped 4 bases and J dropped 1 base, with 16 bases sitting between them. Germline-derived CDR1 and CDR2 are SQVTM and ANQGSEA. CDR3 length: 15 amino acids. TCRdb reprocessed the reads with MiXCR, giving one entry per CDR3 protein. The sample lists hundreds of thousands of distinct CDR3 sequences, more than 20% occurring once. The chain employs TRBV29-1 and TRBJ1-1; tentative D call: TRBD1 (6 bases). This receptor was taken from a human donor in good health (CMV status not recorded). Some clones in this sample may be carry-over from other donors' samples. Sequenced material: CD8+ T cells from PBMCs. The CDR3 sequence is CSVGAPGAANTEAFF. The CDR3 nucleotides are TGCAGCGTTGGGGCCCCAGGGGCAGCGAACACTGAAGCTTTCTTT.